Below are 24 T cell receptor beta chains sequenced from a single sample in a study of PD-L1 blockade in urothelial cancer. Stated time point: pretreatment peripheral blood. The data were produced by immunoSEQ multiplex PCR, yet TCRdb's version contains in-frame clones alone and is incomplete. This table has fewer than 95,000 clones, roughly 84% appearing once. Here the sequenced sample was PBMCs, taken around atezolizumab (anti-PD-L1) treatment. These receptors were collected from a man in his 60s with urothelial cancer.

J is TRBJ2-2 and V is TRBV10-3; 8 bases match TRBD1. The V gene end was trimmed by 9 bases and the J gene end by 4 bases; junction bases not matched to a gene: 7. This CDR3 region has 14 residues. Germline V gene lookup returns CDR1 ENHRY and CDR2 SYGVKD. In nucleotides, the CDR3 is TGTGCCATAGGATCAGGGGGCGGCACCGGGGAGCTGTTTTTT. It is translated as CAIGSGGGTGELFF.

This chain links TRBV19 with TRBJ1-2; the match to TRBD1 covers 8 bases. The CDR3 extends over 15 amino acids. V shed 4 bases, J shed 4 bases, and the junction held 8 bases outside the gene matches. CDR1 LNHDA and CDR2 SQIVND come from the germline V gene (reference sequence). CDR3 loop: CASSTRDRGVYGYTF. The CDR3 DNA is TGTGCCAGTAGTACCCGAGACAGGGGTGTCTATGGCTACACCTTC.

The chain joins TRBV6-4 to TRBJ1-2, with 7 bases fitting TRBD1. The CDR3 totals 15 residues. From germline, CDR1 is MRHNA and CDR2 SNTAGT. Losses at the gene ends were 8 bases for V and 4 bases for J; bases not matched to a gene: 13. This chain's CDR3 is CASRPGVQGIYGYTF. As DNA, the CDR3 is TGTGCCAGCCGGCCTGGGGTACAGGGGATCTATGGCTACACCTTC.

The gene calls are TRBV5-1 and TRBJ1-6, with 7 bases identical to TRBD1. CDR3 length: 15 residues. Germline trimming cut 3 bases from V and 6 bases from J; bases unmatched to any gene: 6. Per the germline V gene, CDR1 is SGHRS and CDR2 is YFSETQ. The CDR3 is CASSYSGGGNSPLHF. The CDR3 nucleotides read TGCGCCAGCAGCTACTCAGGGGGAGGTAATTCACCCCTCCACTTT.

The V call is TRBV10-3, the J call TRBJ2-7, with D perhaps TRBD2 (6 bases). CDR3 length: 13 amino acids. Germline V CDR1 and CDR2: ENHRY, SYGVKD. The ends were cut back, 10 bases at V and 2 bases at J, with 15 bases in the middle. CDR3 sequence reads: CATASGGPYEQYF. In DNA, the CDR3 is TGTGCCACCGCGTCCGGAGGGCCCTACGAGCAGTACTTC.

V and J are TRBV10-3 and TRBJ1-3; 8 bases match TRBD1. Germline CDR1 ENHRY, CDR2 SYGVKD. V lost 10 bases to trimming and J lost 0 bases; unmatched junction nucleotides: 8. The CDR3 is made up of 15 amino acids. The CDR3 region is CATAGDRRSGNTIYF. CDR3 coding DNA: TGTGCCACCGCAGGGGACAGGCGCTCTGGAAACACCATATATTTT.

V is TRBV2 and J is TRBJ2-1, with D possibly being TRBD1 (6 bases). CDR1 is SNHLY, CDR2 FYNNEI, per germline. Trimming pared 5 bases from V and 8 bases from J, leaving 13 bases between. This CDR3 contains 13 residues. CDR3 sequence: CASSYRVLDEQFF. CDR3 sequence (DNA): TGTGCCAGCAGTTACAGGGTTCTGGATGAGCAGTTCTTC.

The chain combines TRBV5-1 with TRBJ2-1; tentative D call: TRBD2 (6 bases). V was pared by 4 bases and J by 6 bases, with 20 bases between. Germline V gene lookup returns CDR1 SGHRS and CDR2 YFSETQ. CDR3 length equals 16 residues. In nucleotides, the CDR3 is TGCGCCAGCAGCCTTTCGGGACTCCCCACCGGCAATGAGCAGTTCTTC. It yields the protein CASSLSGLPTGNEQFF.

The chain employs TRBV10-3 and TRBJ2-1; a possible D gene is TRBD2 (6 bases). Germline assignment: CDR1 ENHRY and CDR2 SYGVKD. The CDR3 length is 17 residues. Trimming shortened V by 3 bases and J by 12 bases, and 27 bases separated the two germline ends. CDR3 sequence: CAISERGGAAGIGGQFF. Here the CDR3 DNA reads TGTGCCATCAGTGAACGAGGCGGCGCGGCTGGAATCGGGGGGCAGTTCTTC.

The J gene is TRBJ2-5, the V gene TRBV5-4, with TRBD2 as a possible D gene (6 bases). The germline CDR1 and CDR2 sequences are SGHNT and YYREEE (reference sequence). V was pared by 0 bases and J by 5 bases, with 26 bases between. The CDR3 length is 19 residues. CDR3 nucleotides: TGTGCCAGCAGCTTGGGGTCAGGGATGAGCGGGCCTAAGAGGGAGACCCAGTACTTC. Its protein product is CASSLGSGMSGPKRETQYF. Full variable domain (missing parts from reference TRBV5-4 and TRBJ2-5): ETGVTQSPTHLIKTRGQQVTLRCSSQSGHNTVSWYQQALGQGPQFIFQYYREEENGRGNFPPRFSGLQFPNYSSELNVNALELDDSALYLCASSLGSGMSGPKRETQYFGPGTRLLVL.

The V and J genes are TRBV2 and TRBJ2-2; TRBD1 is a possible D gene (5 bases). The V and J ends lost 2 bases and 4 bases respectively, with 8 bases between them. Germline CDR1 reads SNHLY; CDR2 reads FYNNEI. This CDR3 region has 14 residues. CDR3 sequence reads: CASSEQGLTGELFF. Written as DNA, the CDR3 is TGTGCCAGCAGTGAACAGGGTCTCACCGGGGAGCTGTTTTTT.

This chain uses TRBV5-1 with TRBJ2-3, with 10 bases lining up with TRBD1. J gave up 1 base and V 3 bases, and 2 bases lay outside the gene matches. Germline V gene lookup returns CDR1 SGHRS and CDR2 YFSETQ. CDR3 size: 15 residues. CDR3 sequence: CASSSGTGGTDTQYF. In DNA, the CDR3 is TGCGCCAGCAGCTCCGGGACAGGGGGCACAGATACGCAGTATTTT.

The rearrangement joins TRBV6-4 to TRBJ2-2, with 12 nucleotides matching TRBD2. V lost 0 bases and J lost 6; bases outside the gene matches: 2. From germline, CDR1 is MRHNA and CDR2 SNTAGT. The CDR3 covers 16 residues. This chain's CDR3 is CASSDSTSGRPGELFF. For the CDR3, the DNA is TGTGCCAGCAGTGACTCAACTAGCGGGAGGCCCGGGGAGCTGTTTTTT.

This chain uses TRBV6-4 with TRBJ1-6; D call uncertain. Per germline, CDR1 MRHNA and CDR2 SNTAGT. This CDR3 has 15 residues. Trimming shortened V by 6 bases and J by 6 bases, and 15 bases separated the two germline ends. DNA for the CDR3: TGTGCCAGCAGCGCCGGCCCCACAGTTAATTCACCCCTCCACTTT. Its protein product is CASSAGPTVNSPLHF.

The chain links TRBV5-1 to TRBJ2-3; 7 nucleotides match TRBD2. Germline assignment: CDR1 SGHRS and CDR2 YFSETQ. This CDR3 contains 14 residues. Trimming removed 2 bases from V and 3 bases from J; junction bases left unmatched: 3. In DNA, the CDR3 is TGCGCCAGCAGCTTAGAAGCGGGGACAGATACGCAGTATTTT. Protein sequence: CASSLEAGTDTQYF. Full variable domain (missing parts from reference TRBV5-1 and TRBJ2-3): KAGVTQTPRYLIKTRGQQVTLSCSPISGHRSVSWYQQTPGQGLQFLFEYFSETQRNKGNFPGRFSGRQFSNSRSEMNVSTLELGDSALYLCASSLEAGTDTQYFGPGTRLTVL.

The V gene is TRBV7-9, the J gene TRBJ1-4, with TRBD1 identical over 10 bases. V was pared by 7 bases and J by 8 bases, with 4 bases of the junction left unmatched. This CDR3 comprises 13 residues. The V gene's germline CDR1 is SEHNR and CDR2 FQNEAQ (reference sequence). The CDR3: CASKGTGEEKLFF. CDR3 DNA sequence: TGTGCCAGCAAAGGGACAGGGGAGGAAAAACTGTTTTTT. The full variable domain, its missing parts supplied by reference TRBV7-9 and TRBJ1-4, is DTGVSQNPRHKITKRGQNVTFRCDPISEHNRLYWYRQTLGQGPEFLTYFQNEAQLEKSRLLSDRFSAERPKGSFSTLEIQRTEQGDSAMYLCASKGTGEEKLFFGSGTQLSVL.

This sequence joins TRBV6-1 and TRBJ2-7; 13 bases map to TRBD2. Germline CDR1 is MNHNS and CDR2 is SASEGT. This CDR3 contains 16 residues. J lost 5 bases, V lost 3 bases, and 7 bases had no gene match. The CDR3 spells CASSDRTSGGRHEQYF. The CDR3 coding sequence is TGTGCCAGCAGTGACAGGACTAGCGGGGGTCGCCACGAGCAGTACTTC.

This clone was detected only a few times. This sequence joins TRBV28 and TRBJ2-7; D is unclear. CDR1 MDHEN and CDR2 SYDVKM come from the germline V gene. V lost 5 bases to trimming and J lost 3 bases, with 5 bases between them. The CDR3 is made up of 11 amino acids. The CDR3 reads CASSLLYEQYF. Here the CDR3 DNA reads TGTGCCAGCAGTCTCCTCTACGAGCAGTACTTC.

The chain recombines TRBV18 with TRBJ2-4; possible D gene TRBD1, 5 bases. V was pared by 3 bases and J by 7 bases, with 10 bases between. CDR3 length: 13 amino acids. Germline assignment: CDR1 KGHSH and CDR2 LQKENI. The CDR3 spells CASSPGLFNIQYF. For the CDR3, the DNA is TGTGCCAGCTCACCGGGGCTTTTTAACATTCAGTACTTC.

In DNA form, the CDR3 reads TGTGCCAGCAGTTTATTATCAGGCTGGGGGGCCAACGTCCTGACTTTC. Protein: CASSLLSGWGANVLTF. The rearrangement joins TRBV27 to TRBJ2-6; unclear D gene. CDR3 length equals 16 residues. V gave up 1 base and J gave up 4 bases, with 11 bases separating them. The germline V gene has CDR1 MNHEY and CDR2 SMNVEV (reference sequence).

The chain joins TRBV7-2 to TRBJ2-4, with 10 positions matching TRBD2. There are 16 residues in the CDR3. The germline CDR1 and CDR2 sequences are SGHTA and FQGNSA. Trimming removed 8 bases from V and 2 bases from J; junction bases left unmatched: 9. CDR3 bases: TGTGCCAGCCAAGCGGGGGGGGTTCGGACCAAAAACATTCAGTACTTC. Protein: CASQAGGVRTKNIQYF.

This sequence joins TRBV19 and TRBJ2-5, with 8 bases aligning to TRBD2. The CDR3 contains 16 residues. V gave up 1 base and J gave up 5 bases; unmatched junction bases: 9. Germline CDR1 and CDR2: LNHDA and SQIVND (reference sequence). Here the CDR3 DNA reads TGTGCCAGTAGTATAGGACGGGGGGGCCGATTGGAGACCCAGTACTTC. Its protein is CASSIGRGGRLETQYF.

The chain is built from TRBV19 and TRBJ1-3; D is unclear. Germline CDR1 reads LNHDA; CDR2 reads SQIVND (reference sequence). This CDR3 comprises 15 residues. Trimming stripped 3 bases from V and 4 bases from J, with 13 bases between. This CDR3 reads CASSIGAGWGNTIYF. The CDR3 DNA is TGTGCCAGTAGTATTGGCGCAGGCTGGGGAAACACCATATATTTT.

J is TRBJ1-4 and V is TRBV28; unclear D gene. Deletions cut 6 bases from V and 4 bases from J, with 12 bases between. The CDR3 length is 14 residues. Germline values: CDR1 MDHEN, CDR2 SYDVKM. CDR3 DNA sequence: TGTGCCAGCAGGACCGGGATCGATAATGAAAAACTGTTTTTT. Protein product: CASRTGIDNEKLFF.